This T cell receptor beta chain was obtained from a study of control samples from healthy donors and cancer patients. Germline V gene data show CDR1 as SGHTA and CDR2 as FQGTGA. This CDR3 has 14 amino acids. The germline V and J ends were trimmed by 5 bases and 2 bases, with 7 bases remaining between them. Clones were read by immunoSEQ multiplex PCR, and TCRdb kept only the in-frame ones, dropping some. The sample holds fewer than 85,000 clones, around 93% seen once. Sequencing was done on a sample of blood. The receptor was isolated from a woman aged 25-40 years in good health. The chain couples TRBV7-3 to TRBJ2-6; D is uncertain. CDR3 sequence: CASSPIAGANVLTF. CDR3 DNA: TGTGCCAGCAGCCCGATCGCTGGGGCCAACGTCCTGACTTTC.